What follows is one T cell receptor (beta chain) and its context. The sample holds a few counts of this clonotype. What antigen it recognizes has not been identified. Per-base qualities were not stored, and no clone one base away is much larger. TCR beta VDJ combination and CDR3 sequence profiling used genomic DNA as the template. TCR repertoire sequencing was run on an Illumina HiSeq 2000. Turning to the authors' computational methods: TRBV/TRBJ rearrangement plots, CDR3 size and DJ length profiles, and Simpson's diversity index were used to evaluate the repertoires. The immunodominant clone was defined as the most abundant DNA sequence in deep sequencing data. CDR3 amino acid sequences were screened for sharing across subjects and compared with published repertoires and the VDJdb database. The public sequencing data were trimmed at Q25 with fastp and processed into clonotypes with MiXCR by TCRdb, which kept only in-frame beta chains. Under each unique CDR3 protein, matching rows form one entry showing the most common genes and DNA. The V and J calls and clone size are TCRdb's, not the authors'. The sample table lists approximately 160,000 distinct CDR3 sequences, about half of them with a count of one. The ten biggest clones cover about 2.9% of the sample.

The sample is drawn from a study of CD8+CD57+ T cells in acquired aplastic anemia (dated by TCRdb to 2017 to 2018). For context, the study as a whole: Extracted DNA from sorted CD4+ and CD8+ cells averaged around 3.3 ug, ranging from roughly 0.19 to 27.4 ug. CD8+CD57+ expansion was defined as frequency above the mean frequency observed in healthy subjects. What the study reported, not specific to this receptor: Although 25 to 30 CD8+ CDR3 sequences were shared by patients and controls, these sequences appeared highly expressed in patients and within the immunodominant clones of patients. CD8+ Simpson's diversity did not differ significantly between patients and healthy controls (P=0.060).

Expansion of CD8+CD57+ cells had been shown by flow cytometry in the patients chosen for sequencing. Every patient had severe acquired aplastic anemia, diagnosed using the International Study of Aplastic Anemia and Agranulocytosis and Camitta criteria. Patients had received no therapy at the time of blood sampling. TCR repertoires of sorted CD4+ and CD8+ blood T cells from severe aplastic anemia patients and healthy subjects were deep-sequenced in the study. In the USA, patient enrollment took place under clinicaltrials.gov protocols 00001620, 01623167, 00001397, 00071045, 00081523 and 00961064. Ficoll-Paque density gradient centrifugation was used to isolate peripheral blood mononuclear cells. Before DNA was extracted, CD4+ and CD8+ T cells were sorted using either FACS or magnetic beads. Here V drops 0 bases and J drops 0 bases, and the junction holds 1 base not matched to any gene. CDR1 and CDR2, looked up from the germline V gene (reference sequence), are LNHNV and YYDKDF. Measured from the cysteine to the phenylalanine, the CDR3 is 18 residues long. The retained sequence is limited to the CDR3, 54 bases, with the frame set at the first base.

Recombination joined TRBV15 with TRBJ2-6; 11 of the junction bases match TRBD2. Sequencing input: sorted CD4+, CD8+, or CD8+CD57+ T cells (not recorded which) from PBMCs. The receptor was derived from a human donor with aplastic anemia. The DNA reads as follows: TGTGCCACCAGCAGAGATGGACTAGCGGGCTCTGGGGCCAACGTCCTGACTTTC. It encodes CATSRDGLAGSGANVLTF. Extended through the reference TRBV15 and TRBJ2-6 proteins, this CDR3 yields the full variable domain: DAMVIQNPRYQVTQFGKPVTLSCSQTLNHNVMYWYQQKSSQAPKLLFHYYDKDFNNEADTPDNFQSRRPNTSFCFLDIRSPGLGDTAMYLCATSRDGLAGSGANVLTFGAGSRLTVL.